This paragraph covers one T cell receptor (beta chain) sequence. Some clones are missing from TCRdb's copy, which holds only in-frame ones; the method was immunoSEQ multiplex PCR. Here the sample spans 110,000 or so clones, around 93% being singletons. This sample was included in a study of T cell changes during pregnancy in multiple sclerosis. The sample consisted of peripheral blood, taken before pregnancy. The TCR sequence derives from a female donor with multiple sclerosis, enrolled in a pregnancy study.

CDR3: CASSSLTGANGYTF. The CDR3 region has the DNA TGTGCCAGCAGTTCCCTAACAGGGGCAAATGGCTACACCTTC. The V gene is TRBV6-5, the J gene TRBJ1-2, with 7 bases lining up with TRBD1. This CDR3 is 14 amino acids long. Germline CDR1 and CDR2: MNHEY and SVGAGI. The ends lost 4 bases at V and 6 bases at J; junction bases unmatched: 8.